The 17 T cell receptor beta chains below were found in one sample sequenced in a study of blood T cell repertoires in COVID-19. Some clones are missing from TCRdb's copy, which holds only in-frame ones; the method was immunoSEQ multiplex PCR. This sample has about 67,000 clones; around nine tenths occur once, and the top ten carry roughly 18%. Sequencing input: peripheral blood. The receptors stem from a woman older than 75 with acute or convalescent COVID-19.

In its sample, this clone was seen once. CDR3 region: CASSLGQGRNTIYF. CDR3 DNA sequence: TGTGCCAGCAGCTTAGGGCAGGGAAGGAACACCATATATTTT. This sequence joins TRBV7-2 and TRBJ1-3; tentative D call: TRBD1 (5 bases). Germline lookup yields CDR1 SGHTA and CDR2 FQGNSA. The CDR3 is made up of 14 amino acids. The V end lost 1 base, the J end lost 7 bases, and 11 bases lay between the germline ends.

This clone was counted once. The CDR3 sequence: CASVRGANSPLHF. The CDR3 nucleotides are TGTGCCAGCGTTAGGGGCGCTAATTCACCCCTCCACTTT. The chain couples TRBV5-6 to TRBJ1-6; tentative D call: TRBD1 (5 bases). Trimming removed 7 bases from V and 6 bases from J, with 11 bases in between. Looked up from germline, CDR1 is SGHDT and CDR2 is YYEEEE. This CDR3 contains 13 residues.

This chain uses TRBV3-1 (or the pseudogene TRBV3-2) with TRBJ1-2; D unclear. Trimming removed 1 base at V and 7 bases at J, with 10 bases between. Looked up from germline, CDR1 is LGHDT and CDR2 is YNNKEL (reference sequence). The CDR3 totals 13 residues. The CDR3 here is CASSQGLAGGYTF. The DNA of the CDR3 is TGTGCCAGCAGCCAAGGCCTGGCGGGTGGCTACACCTTC.

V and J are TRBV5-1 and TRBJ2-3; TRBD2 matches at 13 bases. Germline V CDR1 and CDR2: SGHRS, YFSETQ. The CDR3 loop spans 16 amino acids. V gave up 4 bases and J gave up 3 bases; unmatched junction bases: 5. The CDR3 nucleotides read TGCGCCAGCAGCAGGTCGACTAGCGGGAGGACAGATACGCAGTATTTT. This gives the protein CASSRSTSGRTDTQYF.

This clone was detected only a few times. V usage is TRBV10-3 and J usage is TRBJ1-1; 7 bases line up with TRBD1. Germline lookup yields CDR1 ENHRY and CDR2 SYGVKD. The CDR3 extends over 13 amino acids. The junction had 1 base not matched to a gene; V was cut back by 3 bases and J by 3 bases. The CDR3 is CAISDTGDTEAFF. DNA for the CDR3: TGTGCCATCAGTGACACAGGGGACACTGAAGCTTTCTTT.

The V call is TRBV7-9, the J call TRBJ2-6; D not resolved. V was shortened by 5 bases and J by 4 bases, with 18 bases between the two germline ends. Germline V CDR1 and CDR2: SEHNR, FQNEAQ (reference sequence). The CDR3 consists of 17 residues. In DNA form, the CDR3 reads TGTGCCAGCAGCCCCGGGTCATCATTCTTCGGGGCCAACGTCCTGACTTTC. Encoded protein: CASSPGSSFFGANVLTF.

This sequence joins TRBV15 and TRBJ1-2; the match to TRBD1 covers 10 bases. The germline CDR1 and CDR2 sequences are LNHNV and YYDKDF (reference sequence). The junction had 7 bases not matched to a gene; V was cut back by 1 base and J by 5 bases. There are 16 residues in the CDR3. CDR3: CATSRVVGTGVYGYTF. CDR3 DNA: TGTGCCACCAGCAGAGTGGTCGGGACAGGGGTGTATGGCTACACCTTC. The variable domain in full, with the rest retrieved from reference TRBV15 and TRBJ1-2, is DAMVIQNPRYQVTQFGKPVTLSCSQTLNHNVMYWYQQKSSQAPKLLFHYYDKDFNNEADTPDNFQSRRPNTSFCFLDIRSPGLGDTAMYLCATSRVVGTGVYGYTFGSGTRLTVV.

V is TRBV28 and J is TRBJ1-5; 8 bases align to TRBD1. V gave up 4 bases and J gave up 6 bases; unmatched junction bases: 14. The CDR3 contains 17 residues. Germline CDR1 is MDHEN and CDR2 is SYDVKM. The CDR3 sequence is CASSSFFRTGNFQPQHF. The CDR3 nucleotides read TGTGCCAGCAGTTCGTTTTTTCGGACAGGGAATTTTCAGCCCCAGCATTTT.

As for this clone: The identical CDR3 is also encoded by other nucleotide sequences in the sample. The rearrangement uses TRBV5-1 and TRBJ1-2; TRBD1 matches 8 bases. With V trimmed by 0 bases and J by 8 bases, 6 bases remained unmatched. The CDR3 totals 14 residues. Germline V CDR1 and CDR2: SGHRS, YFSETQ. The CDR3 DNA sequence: TGCGCCAGCAGCTTGGCCTCAGGGGGCTACGGCTACACCTTC. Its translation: CASSLASGGYGYTF.

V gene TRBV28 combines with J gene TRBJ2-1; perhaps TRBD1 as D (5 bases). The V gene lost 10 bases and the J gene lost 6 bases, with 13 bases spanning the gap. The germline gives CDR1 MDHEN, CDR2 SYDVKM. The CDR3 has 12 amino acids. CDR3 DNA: TGTGCCACCGGAGTAGGGGTCAATGAGCAGTTCTTC. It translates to CATGVGVNEQFF.

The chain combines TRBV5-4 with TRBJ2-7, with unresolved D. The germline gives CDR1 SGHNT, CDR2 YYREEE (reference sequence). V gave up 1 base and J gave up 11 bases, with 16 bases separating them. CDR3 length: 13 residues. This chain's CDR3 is CASSLFSVAHEYF. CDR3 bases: TGTGCCAGCAGCTTGTTCTCGGTAGCTCATGAGTACTTC.

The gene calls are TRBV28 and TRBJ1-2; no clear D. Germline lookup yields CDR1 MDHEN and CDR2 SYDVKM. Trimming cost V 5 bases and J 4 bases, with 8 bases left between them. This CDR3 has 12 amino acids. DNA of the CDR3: TGTGCCAGCAGTACAGACCTCTATGGCTACACCTTC. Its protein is CASSTDLYGYTF.

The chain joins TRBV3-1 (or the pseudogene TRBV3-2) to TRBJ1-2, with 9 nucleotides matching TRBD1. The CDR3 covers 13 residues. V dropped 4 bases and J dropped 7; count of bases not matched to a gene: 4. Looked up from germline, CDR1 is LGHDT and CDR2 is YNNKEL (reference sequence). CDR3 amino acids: CASSLGQGIGYTF. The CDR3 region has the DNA TGTGCCAGCAGCCTTGGACAGGGGATTGGCTACACCTTC.

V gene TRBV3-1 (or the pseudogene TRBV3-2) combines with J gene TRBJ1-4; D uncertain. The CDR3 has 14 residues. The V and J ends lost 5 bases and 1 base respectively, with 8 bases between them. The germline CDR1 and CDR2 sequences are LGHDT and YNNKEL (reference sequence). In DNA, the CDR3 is TGTGCCAGCAGCTCTTGGAGAACTAATGAAAAACTGTTTTTT. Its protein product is CASSSWRTNEKLFF.

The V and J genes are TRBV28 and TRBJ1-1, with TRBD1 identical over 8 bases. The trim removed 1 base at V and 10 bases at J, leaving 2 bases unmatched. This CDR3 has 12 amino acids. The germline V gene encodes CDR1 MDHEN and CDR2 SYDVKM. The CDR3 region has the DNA TGTGCCAGCAGTTTATCTGGGACAGGAGCTTTCTTT. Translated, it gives CASSLSGTGAFF.

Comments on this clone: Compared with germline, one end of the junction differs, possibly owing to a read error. CDR3 residues: CASSLEDSGTEAFF. The DNA of the CDR3 is TGTGCCAGTAGTTTAGAAGACAGTGGCACTGAAGCTTTCTTT. The chain combines TRBV19 with TRBJ1-1, with D possibly TRBD1 on 5 matching bases. Germline V gives CDR1 LNHDA, CDR2 SQIVND (reference sequence). CDR3 length: 14 residues.

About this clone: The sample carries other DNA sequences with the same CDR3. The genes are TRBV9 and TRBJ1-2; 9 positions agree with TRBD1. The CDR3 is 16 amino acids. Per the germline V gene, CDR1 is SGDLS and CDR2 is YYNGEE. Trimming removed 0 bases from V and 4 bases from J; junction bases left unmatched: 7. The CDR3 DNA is TGTGCCAGCAGCGTAGGGGGGACAGGGCTCGCCTATGGCTACACCTTC. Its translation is CASSVGGTGLAYGYTF.